Below, one TCR beta chain is given with its context. The data were taken from a study of blood T cell repertoires in COVID-19. This CDR3 is 12 amino acids long. Germline V lookup: CDR1 KGHSH, CDR2 LQKENI. Trimming removed 3 bases from V and 7 bases from J; junction bases left unmatched: 2. Sequenced by immunoSEQ multiplex PCR; TCRdb stores in-frame clones only, minus some. The repertoire holds approximately 670,000 clones, with over 80% as singletons. The TCR was taken from a young woman with acute or convalescent COVID-19. The chain carries TRBV18 and TRBJ1-1; 7 bases fit TRBD1. Sequencing was done on a sample of peripheral blood. DNA for the CDR3: TGTGCCAGCTCACCGGGACAGTTTGAAGCTTTCTTT. It encodes CASSPGQFEAFF.